The 2 T cell receptor beta chains presented below share a single source sample, sequenced in a study of TET2 disruption in CD19-targeted CAR T cells. These receptors' antigens are unknown. The treatment was: autologous CTL019 cells: CD19 CAR with 4-1BB and CD3 zeta domains. Measured with immunoSEQ multiplex PCR; TCRdb has only the in-frame clones, and not every one. The sample features under 30,000 clones, with 1.9% in its top ten. Sequencing was performed on CD8- CAR+ T cells sorted from cultured blood T cells, taken for CD19 CAR T cell therapy. Documented subset: CD8-negative CAR-positive T cells from the infusion product. These receptors all come from a man aged 70 or older with chronic lymphocytic leukemia.

Notes on this clone: The CDR3 end is not reached by the read, which stops 3 residues before it; the germline J gene fills it in. This rearrangement joins TRBV7-9 to TRBJ1-2, with a tentative D call TRBD1 (5 bases). This CDR3 region has 13 residues. The V and J ends lost 7 bases and 6 bases respectively, with 15 bases between them. CDR1 is SEHNR and CDR2 is FQNEAQ in the germline V gene (reference sequence). The chain's CDR3 is CASTRGVQDGYTF. The CDR3 DNA, read in part, is TGTGCCAGCACCCGAGGGGTTCAGGATGGC.

To note about this clone: The sequence runs out 3 residues before the end of the CDR3; the remainder is reconstructed from the germline J gene. At the DNA level, this CDR3 is encoded by other sequences in the same sample as well. V usage is TRBV18 and J usage is TRBJ1-2; D possibly corresponds to TRBD1 (5 bases). Germline V CDR1 and CDR2: KGHSH, LQKENI. This CDR3 is built from 15 residues. CDR3 bases read: TGTGCCAGCTCGCCTAGCGGGGGGTCCTACAATGAC. It translates to CASSPSGGSYND. The full CDR3 protein reads CASSPSGGSYNDYTF.